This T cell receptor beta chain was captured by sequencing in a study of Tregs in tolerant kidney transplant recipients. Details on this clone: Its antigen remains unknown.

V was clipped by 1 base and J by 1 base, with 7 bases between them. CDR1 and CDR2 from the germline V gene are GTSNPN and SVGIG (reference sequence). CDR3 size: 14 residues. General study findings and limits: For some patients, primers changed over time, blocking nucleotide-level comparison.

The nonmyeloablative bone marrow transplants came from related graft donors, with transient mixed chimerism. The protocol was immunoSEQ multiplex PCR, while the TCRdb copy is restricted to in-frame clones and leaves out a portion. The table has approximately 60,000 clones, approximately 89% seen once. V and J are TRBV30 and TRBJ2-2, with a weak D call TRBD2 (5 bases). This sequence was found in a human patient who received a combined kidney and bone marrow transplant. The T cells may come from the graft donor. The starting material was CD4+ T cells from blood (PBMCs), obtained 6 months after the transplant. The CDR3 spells CAWSGTGNTGELFF. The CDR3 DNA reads TGTGCCTGGAGTGGGACTGGGAACACCGGGGAGCTGTTTTTT.